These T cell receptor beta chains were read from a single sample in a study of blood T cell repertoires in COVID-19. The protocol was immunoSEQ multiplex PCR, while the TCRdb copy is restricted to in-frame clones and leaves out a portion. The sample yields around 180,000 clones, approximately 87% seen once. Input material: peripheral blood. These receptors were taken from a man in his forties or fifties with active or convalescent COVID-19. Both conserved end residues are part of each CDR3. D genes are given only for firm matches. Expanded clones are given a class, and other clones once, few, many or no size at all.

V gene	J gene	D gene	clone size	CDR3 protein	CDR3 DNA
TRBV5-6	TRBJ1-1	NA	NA	CASSPGIGEAFF	TGTGCCAGCAGCCCCGGGATCGGAGAAGCTTTCTTT
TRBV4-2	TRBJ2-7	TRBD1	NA	CASSQSRGLNEQYF	TGTGCCAGCAGCCAAAGCAGGGGGCTTAACGAGCAGTACTTC
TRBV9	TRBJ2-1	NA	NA	CASRRDPLDEQFF	TGTGCCAGCAGGCGGGACCCCCTCGATGAGCAGTTCTTC
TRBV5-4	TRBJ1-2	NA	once	CASSLDDRGSDGYTF	TGTGCCAGCAGCTTGGACGACCGAGGCTCGGATGGCTACACCTTC
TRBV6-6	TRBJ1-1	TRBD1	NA	CASSYQDREAFF	TGTGCCAGCAGTTACCAGGACAGGGAAGCTTTCTTT
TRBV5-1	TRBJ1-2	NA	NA	CASSPGRGWNGYTF	TGCGCCAGCAGCCCGGGCAGGGGATGGAACGGCTACACCTTC
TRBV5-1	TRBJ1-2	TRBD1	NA	CASSLTAGGRDGYTF	TGCGCCAGCAGCTTGACGGCAGGGGGTAGGGATGGCTACACCTTC
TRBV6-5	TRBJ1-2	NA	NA	CASSYSNPGGNYGYTF	TGTGCCAGCAGTTACTCTAACCCGGGAGGGAACTATGGCTACACCTTC
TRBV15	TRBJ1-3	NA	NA	CATSRGLFGSLSGNTIYF	TGTGCCACCAGCAGAGGGTTATTCGGGAGCTTATCTGGAAACACCATATATTTT
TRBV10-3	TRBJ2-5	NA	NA	CAISEGQRHQETQYF	TGTGCCATCAGTGAGGGCCAGAGGCACCAAGAGACCCAGTACTTC